This entry concerns a single TCR beta chain. This sample is drawn from a study of T cell responses to AZD1222 COVID-19 vaccine. Sequenced by immunoSEQ multiplex PCR; TCRdb stores in-frame clones only, minus some. This sample has over 100,000 clones, with 75% to 90% found just once. Material: peripheral blood, obtained on day 0 of AZD1222 vaccination. This TCR came from an adult in good health.

The CDR3 spells CATSGPGDHYGYTF. DNA of the CDR3: TGTGCCACCAGTGGTCCGGGAGATCACTATGGCTACACCTTC. V and J are TRBV24-1 and TRBJ1-2, with D unresolved. The V gene lost 5 bases and the J gene lost 3 bases, with 12 bases spanning the gap. Germline-derived CDR1 and CDR2 are KGHDR and SFDVKD. CDR3 length: 14 amino acids.